The next 28 T cell receptor beta chains were all read from a single sample in a study of blood T cell repertoires in COVID-19. Profiling relied on immunoSEQ multiplex PCR, and the TCRdb table lists in-frame clones only, not all of them. The data show over 350,000 clones, over 75% seen once. Material for sequencing was PBMCs or T cells enriched from blood (not recorded which). The origin of the receptors is a woman in her twenties or thirties with acute COVID-19.

This clone is a singleton in its sample. The V and J genes are TRBV10-3 and TRBJ2-7; D unclear. Per the germline V gene, CDR1 is ENHRY and CDR2 is SYGVKD. This CDR3 region has 14 residues. V was cut by 3 bases and J by 0 bases, with 9 bases left in between. The CDR3, as DNA: TGTGCCATCAGTGACCTCGAGAACTCCTACGAGCAGTACTTC. It encodes CAISDLENSYEQYF.

The rearrangement uses TRBV5-4 and TRBJ2-3; a possible D gene is TRBD1 (6 bases). Trimming pared 0 bases from V and 5 bases from J, leaving 13 bases between. There are 15 residues in the CDR3. Germline CDR1 reads SGHNT; CDR2 reads YYREEE (reference sequence). This CDR3 is CASSLGGGPGDTQYF. CDR3 sequence (DNA): TGTGCCAGCAGCTTGGGTGGGGGCCCGGGAGATACGCAGTATTTT.

This chain uses TRBV6-5 with TRBJ1-5; possibly TRBD1 for D (6 bases). V dropped 8 bases and J dropped 5 bases, with 13 bases sitting between them. The germline CDR1 and CDR2 sequences are MNHEY and SVGAGI. This CDR3 contains 13 residues. CDR3: CASQLQGHQPQHF. CDR3 nucleotide sequence: TGTGCCAGCCAGCTACAGGGTCATCAGCCCCAGCATTTT.

The rearrangement uses TRBV11-2 and TRBJ2-7, with 14 bases aligning to TRBD2. Looked up from germline, CDR1 is SGHAT and CDR2 is FQNNGV. There are 15 residues in the CDR3. The V segment lost 4 bases and the J segment 7 bases; nucleotides outside the gene matches: 6. CDR3 bases: TGTGCCAGCAGCTCAGGACTAGCGGGGGGAAGGGAGCAGTACTTC. It codes for CASSSGLAGGREQYF.

This clone was counted a few times. The V gene is TRBV5-1, the J gene TRBJ1-6; D is unclear. Trimming removed 2 bases at V and 5 bases at J, with 11 bases between. In germline, CDR1 is SGHRS, CDR2 YFSETQ. This CDR3 contains 15 residues. The CDR3, as DNA: TGCGCCAGCAGCTTCCTTTCCGCGGATAATTCACCCCTCCACTTT. The encoded protein is CASSFLSADNSPLHF. Drawing the rest from reference TRBV5-1 and TRBJ1-6, the complete variable domain is KAGVTQTPRYLIKTRGQQVTLSCSPISGHRSVSWYQQTPGQGLQFLFEYFSETQRNKGNFPGRFSGRQFSNSRSEMNVSTLELGDSALYLCASSFLSADNSPLHFGNGTRLTVT.

This chain joins TRBV28 and TRBJ2-7; 9 nucleotides align to TRBD1. Germline V gene data show CDR1 as MDHEN and CDR2 as SYDVKM. The CDR3 extends over 15 amino acids. V was pared by 6 bases and J by 2 bases, with 8 bases of the junction left unmatched. CDR3 region: CASSITGGLAYEQYF. CDR3 nucleotides: TGTGCCAGCAGCATTACAGGGGGCTTGGCCTACGAGCAGTACTTC.

There are a few counts of this clone. The chain has TRBV5-8 and TRBJ1-2, with 7 bases that match TRBD1. J lost 6 bases, V lost 4 bases, and 12 bases had no gene match. The CDR3 extends over 15 amino acids. Looked up from germline, CDR1 is SGHTS and CDR2 is YDEGEE. The chain's CDR3 is CASSLYRQGDNGYTF. DNA of the CDR3: TGTGCCAGCAGCCTATACCGACAGGGAGATAATGGCTACACCTTC.

The chain uses TRBV7-9 and TRBJ2-3; 8 bases align to TRBD2. V trimming: 0 bases; J trimming: 1 base; junction bases outside the gene matches: 0. The germline CDR1 and CDR2 sequences are SEHNR and FQNEAQ (reference sequence). This CDR3 has 15 amino acids. The CDR3 bases are TGTGCCAGCAGCTTAGCTAGCGGGGGCACAGATACGCAGTATTTT. Encoded protein: CASSLASGGTDTQYF.

This chain connects TRBV9 to TRBJ2-2; the match to TRBD2 covers 9 bases. Germline V lookup: CDR1 SGDLS, CDR2 YYNGEE. With 2 bases clipped from V and 4 bases from J, the junction kept 3 bases outside the gene matches. The CDR3 contains 15 residues. The CDR3 loop reads CASSVLSGGTGELFF. As DNA, the CDR3 is TGTGCCAGCAGCGTCCTTAGCGGGGGCACCGGGGAGCTGTTTTTT.

CDR3 sequence reads: CASRGTGGQPQHF. CDR3 coding DNA: TGTGCCAGCAGGGGCACGGGGGGTCAGCCCCAGCATTTT. This sequence joins TRBV12-3 or TRBV12-4 and TRBJ1-5, with D possibly being TRBD1 (5 bases). The CDR3 is 13 amino acids. Trimming shortened V by 6 bases and J by 6 bases, and 12 bases separated the two germline ends.

The chain is built from TRBV9 and TRBJ2-1, with 10 bases aligning to TRBD2. Germline assignment: CDR1 SGDLS and CDR2 YYNGEE. Germline trimming cut 0 bases from V and 6 bases from J; bases unmatched to any gene: 6. The CDR3 covers 16 residues. Here the CDR3 DNA reads TGTGCCAGCAGCGTAGATCCTAGCGGGGGCCTCAATGAGCAGTTCTTC. This translates into CASSVDPSGGLNEQFF.

This clone occurred a few times. The chain combines TRBV10-2 with TRBJ2-2; D uncertain. Trimming pared 11 bases from V and 4 bases from J, leaving 17 bases between. This CDR3 is built from 14 residues. Germline-derived CDR1 and CDR2 are WSHSY and SAAADI. CDR3 sequence (DNA): TGCGCCTCCAGCCCTGGAGTGATCACCGGGGAGCTGTTTTTT. Protein: CASSPGVITGELFF.

The CDR3 region has the DNA TGTGCCAGCAGCGTAGGAGGGGAGGCGAGCAGTGAGCAGTTCTTC. Translating gives CASSVGGEASSEQFF. The gene calls are TRBV9 and TRBJ2-1; a possible D gene is TRBD2 (6 bases). This CDR3 comprises 15 residues. CDR1 is SGDLS and CDR2 is YYNGEE in the germline V gene. The V gene lost 0 bases and the J gene lost 9 bases, with 16 bases spanning the gap.

This chain connects TRBV13 to TRBJ1-4; D call uncertain. Deletions cut 5 bases from V and 6 bases from J, with 16 bases between. The CDR3 totals 15 residues. CDR1 and CDR2 from the germline V gene are PRHDT and FYEKMQ (reference sequence). CDR3 protein: CASSLGRVVDEKLFF. DNA for the CDR3: TGTGCCAGCAGCCTCGGGAGGGTTGTGGATGAAAAACTGTTTTTT.

The V and J genes are TRBV29-1 and TRBJ2-1; TRBD1 aligns across 9 bases. V trimming: 6 bases; J trimming: 7 bases; junction bases outside the gene matches: 16. Per the germline V gene, CDR1 is SQVTM and CDR2 is ANQGSEA. The CDR3 has 16 residues. CDR3: CSVLPAGTGLWNEQFF. The CDR3 bases are TGCAGCGTCCTCCCGGCGGGGACAGGGTTATGGAATGAGCAGTTCTTC.

This clone was detected once. The CDR3 spells CASSVVGGQDTQYF. CDR3 in DNA: TGTGCCAGCAGCGTAGTCGGTGGACAAGATACGCAGTATTTT. V usage is TRBV9 and J usage is TRBJ2-3, with a tentative D call TRBD1 (5 bases). Per the germline V gene, CDR1 is SGDLS and CDR2 is YYNGEE. The germline V and J ends were trimmed by 0 bases and 5 bases, with 10 bases remaining between them. The CDR3 consists of 14 residues.

V usage is TRBV3-1 (or the pseudogene TRBV3-2) and J usage is TRBJ1-3, with unresolved D. Trimming took off 1 base at V and 0 bases at J, with 10 bases between the two ends. CDR1 is LGHDT and CDR2 is YNNKEL in the germline V gene (reference sequence). This CDR3 spans 16 amino acids. The CDR3 sequence is CASSQGLLSSGNTIYF. In DNA form, the CDR3 reads TGTGCCAGCAGCCAAGGTCTACTGAGCTCTGGAAACACCATATATTTT.

A remark on this clone: The same CDR3 also results from other DNA sequences found in this sample. The chain is built from TRBV9 and TRBJ2-1; D perhaps matches TRBD2 (6 bases). The germline V gene has CDR1 SGDLS and CDR2 YYNGEE. V was pared by 2 bases and J by 0 bases, with 9 bases between. This CDR3 comprises 15 residues. The CDR3 is CASSVSGSSYNEQFF. For the CDR3, the DNA is TGTGCCAGCAGCGTTAGCGGAAGCTCCTACAATGAGCAGTTCTTC.

The rearrangement joins TRBV19 to TRBJ1-1; TRBD1 agrees at 7 bases. CDR1 and CDR2 from the germline V gene are LNHDA and SQIVND (reference sequence). The V gene end was trimmed by 5 bases and the J gene end by 5 bases; junction bases not matched to a gene: 11. The CDR3 totals 15 residues. The CDR3 sequence is CASSVPRGRRTEAFF. The DNA for the CDR3 is TGTGCCAGTAGTGTTCCGAGGGGGCGACGAACTGAAGCTTTCTTT.

About this clone: Other DNA sequences from this sample encode an identical CDR3 as well. V is TRBV4-1 and J is TRBJ1-6; 11 positions agree with TRBD1. CDR3 length: 15 residues. CDR1 and CDR2 from the germline V gene are MGHRA and YSYEKL. V trimming: 2 bases; J trimming: 10 bases; junction bases outside the gene matches: 4. The CDR3 sequence: CASSQRGQGDSPLHF. The CDR3, as DNA: TGCGCCAGCAGCCAACGGGGACAGGGGGACTCACCCCTCCACTTT.

The chain has TRBV3-1 (or the pseudogene TRBV3-2) and TRBJ2-3; TRBD2 matches at 9 bases. This CDR3 has 15 residues. V trimming: 2 bases; J trimming: 5 bases; junction bases outside the gene matches: 5. Germline CDR1 LGHDT, CDR2 YNNKEL (reference sequence). CDR3 in amino acids: CASSQTGTSRDTQYF. CDR3 bases: TGTGCCAGCAGCCAAACCGGGACTAGCCGAGATACGCAGTATTTT.

The chain joins TRBV2 to TRBJ2-7, with 10 positions matching TRBD2. The CDR3 is 14 amino acids. Germline V lookup: CDR1 SNHLY, CDR2 FYNNEI. V lost 8 bases, J lost 2 bases, and 6 bases stayed unmatched. CDR3 loop: CASLLAGGAYEQYF. The CDR3 bases are TGTGCCAGCCTCTTAGCGGGGGGTGCCTACGAGCAGTACTTC.

The chain combines TRBV24-1 with TRBJ1-1; D is ambiguous. The CDR3 sequence is 15 residues long. Germline loops: CDR1 KGHDR, CDR2 SFDVKD. The V and J ends lost 5 bases and 1 base respectively, with 13 bases between them. The CDR3 nucleotides read TGTGCCACCAGTGTCGATATGGGCTCGAACACTGAAGCTTTCTTT. This sequence encodes CATSVDMGSNTEAFF.

This clone was counted between two and nine times. This rearrangement joins TRBV11-2 to TRBJ2-2; 14 bases are shared with TRBD2. CDR1 is SGHAT, CDR2 FQNNGV, per germline. J gave up 0 bases and V 0 bases, and 6 bases lay outside the gene matches. The length of the CDR3 is 20 residues. The CDR3 spells CASSLDLTSGGAPNTGELFF. CDR3 DNA sequence: TGTGCCAGCAGCTTAGACCTGACTAGCGGGGGGGCCCCGAACACCGGGGAGCTGTTTTTT.

The chain recombines TRBV7-8 with TRBJ1-1; D ambiguous. Germline V gene lookup returns CDR1 SGHVS and CDR2 FQNEAQ. V lost 3 bases, J lost 1 base, and 6 bases lay in between. CDR3 length: 13 residues. DNA of the CDR3: TGTGCCAGCAGCTTTCGGAGGAACACTGAAGCTTTCTTT. Protein product: CASSFRRNTEAFF.

This clone was counted once. This chain joins TRBV27 and TRBJ1-2; a weak D match, TRBD1 (5 bases). There are 15 residues in the CDR3. Trimming left V 0 bases short and J 4 bases short, with 12 bases between. The germline V gene has CDR1 MNHEY and CDR2 SMNVEV (reference sequence). The CDR3 reads CASSLSSGGIYGYTF. CDR3 DNA sequence: TGTGCCAGCAGTTTATCTTCGGGGGGGATCTATGGCTACACCTTC.

This clone was detected only a few times. V usage is TRBV2 and J usage is TRBJ1-1; 12 nucleotides match TRBD1. Germline V CDR1 and CDR2: SNHLY, FYNNEI. V dropped 7 bases and J dropped 1; count of bases not matched to a gene: 13. There are 18 residues in the CDR3. In DNA form, the CDR3 reads TGTGCCAGCACCCAGGGTGGGACAGGGGGCGCAGCGAACACTGAAGCTTTCTTT. Translation: CASTQGGTGGAANTEAFF.

The chain combines TRBV4-1 with TRBJ1-6; D remains unclear. V was clipped by 4 bases and J by 0 bases, with 13 bases between them. The CDR3 totals 17 residues. The germline V gene encodes CDR1 MGHRA and CDR2 YSYEKL. CDR3 sequence: CASSPTGERSYNSPLHF. As DNA, the CDR3 is TGCGCCAGCAGCCCTACCGGGGAGCGCTCCTATAATTCACCCCTCCACTTT.